This passage covers 20 T cell receptor beta chains from one sample sequenced in a study of PD-L1 blockade in urothelial cancer. The repertoire was sequenced with immunoSEQ multiplex PCR; TCRdb's copy has only in-frame clones and lacks some. The sample has about 29,000 clones, roughly 80% seen once. The time point is: peripheral blood 6 weeks after treatment start. Specimen: PBMCs, collected around atezolizumab (anti-PD-L1) treatment. The source of these receptors is a man in his 70s with urothelial cancer.

This clone appeared once. The chain has TRBV7-2 and TRBJ2-7; 13 bases agree with TRBD2. Per the germline V gene, CDR1 is SGHTA and CDR2 is FQGNSA. V gave up 1 base and J gave up 5 bases; unmatched junction bases: 8. This CDR3 contains 17 residues. The CDR3 bases are TGTGCCAGCAGCTTAGGGAGGACTAGCGGGAGAATCCACGAGCAGTACTTC. Translating gives CASSLGRTSGRIHEQYF. Full variable domain (missing parts from reference TRBV7-2 and TRBJ2-7): GAGVSQSPSNKVTEKGKDVELRCDPISGHTALYWYRQSLGQGLEFLIYFQGNSAPDKSGLPSDRFSAERTGGSVSTLTIQRTQQEDSAVYLCASSLGRTSGRIHEQYFGPGTRLTVT.

The chain is built from TRBV7-2 and TRBJ2-7; 7 nucleotides match TRBD2. The CDR3 is made up of 15 amino acids. The germline V gene encodes CDR1 SGHTA and CDR2 FQGNSA. The V segment lost 5 bases and the J segment 3 bases; nucleotides outside the gene matches: 10. CDR3 nucleotides: TGTGCCAGCAGCGGAGGCCACGGGGAGGGCTACGAGCAGTACTTC. It specifies CASSGGHGEGYEQYF.

The chain combines TRBV29-1 with TRBJ2-7; 9 nucleotides match TRBD2. V dropped 6 bases and J dropped 4; count of bases not matched to a gene: 13. Germline V gene lookup returns CDR1 SQVTM and CDR2 ANQGSEA. This CDR3 is 15 amino acids long. The DNA for the CDR3 is TGCAGCGTCGCCTGGGGGCGGGGGGGAAAGTACGAGCAGTACTTC. Its protein product is CSVAWGRGGKYEQYF.

The chain recombines TRBV7-3 with TRBJ2-2, with 11 bases identical to TRBD1. This CDR3 has 14 amino acids. Trimming cost V 4 bases and J 6 bases; bases outside gene matches: 1. Per the germline V gene, CDR1 is SGHTA and CDR2 is FQGTGA. The CDR3 sequence is CASSSGQGAGELFF. As DNA, the CDR3 is TGTGCCAGCAGCTCGGGACAGGGGGCCGGGGAGCTGTTTTTT.

V gene TRBV11-1 combines with J gene TRBJ2-5, with unresolved D. Germline CDR1 is SGHAT and CDR2 is FQDESV (reference sequence). Trimming took off 6 bases at V and 0 bases at J, with 11 bases between the two ends. The CDR3 is made up of 14 amino acids. The CDR3 region is CASSLYSNQETQYF. DNA for the CDR3: TGTGCCAGCAGTTTGTACAGTAACCAAGAGACCCAGTACTTC.

The V call is TRBV6-5, the J call TRBJ1-2; TRBD1 matches at 9 bases. The CDR3 extends over 14 amino acids. V trimming: 4 bases; J trimming: 8 bases; junction bases outside the gene matches: 8. The V gene's germline CDR1 is MNHEY and CDR2 SVGAGI. The CDR3 protein is CASSSGQGILGYTF. CDR3 sequence (DNA): TGTGCCAGCAGTTCGGGACAGGGAATACTGGGCTACACCTTC.

The J gene is TRBJ2-1, the V gene TRBV14; 10 positions match TRBD2. The V gene end was trimmed by 3 bases and the J gene end by 7 bases; junction bases not matched to a gene: 9. The CDR3 spans 16 residues. Germline assignment: CDR1 SGHDN and CDR2 FVKESK. The CDR3 loop is CASSHITSGAWNEQFF. CDR3 coding DNA: TGTGCCAGCAGCCACATAACTAGCGGGGCATGGAATGAGCAGTTCTTC. Full variable domain (remainder filled in from reference TRBV14 and TRBJ2-1): EAGVTQFPSHSVIEKGQTVTLRCDPISGHDNLYWYRRVMGKEIKFLLHFVKESKQDESGMPNNRFLAERTGGTYSTLKVQPAELEDSGVYFCASSHITSGAWNEQFFGPGTRLTVL.

The chain recombines TRBV7-2 with TRBJ2-5; 7 bases align to TRBD2. The CDR3 length is 16 residues. Germline CDR1 SGHTA, CDR2 FQGNSA. Germline trimming cut 7 bases from V and 5 bases from J; bases unmatched to any gene: 16. The CDR3 DNA reads TGTGCCAGCATCCTATCGGGCGGGAGAAGGGAGGAGACCCAGTACTTC. This translates into CASILSGGRREETQYF.

The sample holds one count of this clone. This chain joins TRBV7-2 and TRBJ2-7; no clear D. The V end lost 4 bases, the J end lost 2 bases, and 15 bases lay between the germline ends. Looked up from germline, CDR1 is SGHTA and CDR2 is FQGNSA. The length of the CDR3 is 15 residues. The CDR3 bases are TGTGCCAGCAGCTACAACGTGCAAGGAGCCTACGAGCAGTACTTC. Encoded protein: CASSYNVQGAYEQYF.

The chain has TRBV9 and TRBJ2-3; 13 nucleotides align to TRBD2. Germline loops: CDR1 SGDLS, CDR2 YYNGEE. The CDR3 length is 14 residues. V was pared by 1 base and J by 8 bases, with 1 base of the junction left unmatched. The CDR3 protein is CASSVRTSGGTQYF. The CDR3 bases are TGTGCCAGCAGCGTAAGGACTAGCGGGGGTACGCAGTATTTT.

This chain joins TRBV27 and TRBJ2-7; 9 bases align to TRBD1. V gave up 3 bases and J gave up 6 bases; unmatched junction bases: 6. CDR1 is MNHEY and CDR2 is SMNVEV in the germline V gene (reference sequence). The CDR3 is 14 residues long. The CDR3 here is CASSLQQGAVEQYF. The CDR3 DNA reads TGTGCCAGCAGTTTGCAACAGGGGGCGGTCGAGCAGTACTTC.

The V gene is TRBV5-1, the J gene TRBJ2-5; D is unresolved. CDR1 and CDR2 (germline): SGHRS, YFSETQ. V lost 0 bases to trimming and J lost 5 bases, with 14 bases between them. This CDR3 has 15 amino acids. This CDR3 reads CASSLAASGTETQYF. The CDR3, as DNA: TGCGCCAGCAGCTTGGCCGCCTCAGGTACCGAGACCCAGTACTTC.

The gene calls are TRBV5-1 and TRBJ1-1; tentatively, D is TRBD1 (5 bases). Trimming left V 1 base short and J 3 bases short, with 10 bases between. CDR3 length: 14 residues. Germline V gene sequence: CDR1 SGHRS, CDR2 YFSETQ. DNA of the CDR3: TGCGCCAGCAGCTTGTTGGTAGGGGACACTGAAGCTTTCTTT. It translates to CASSLLVGDTEAFF.

DNA of the CDR3: TGTGCCAGCAGCCGGAAGTTGCGGGTCAACGAGCAGTACTTC. Protein sequence: CASSRKLRVNEQYF. The chain employs TRBV14 and TRBJ2-7; TRBD2 is a possible D gene (5 bases). The CDR3 covers 14 residues. From germline, CDR1 is SGHDN and CDR2 FVKESK. V dropped 4 bases and J dropped 5 bases, with 15 bases sitting between them.

The rearrangement uses TRBV7-8 and TRBJ1-3, with D possibly TRBD1 on 5 matching bases. The germline V gene encodes CDR1 SGHVS and CDR2 FQNEAQ. There are 18 residues in the CDR3. V lost 2 bases and J lost 2, with 19 bases in between. The chain's CDR3 is CASSLKSAGLRTGNTIYF. The CDR3 nucleotides are TGTGCCAGCAGCTTAAAGTCGGCGGGGCTAAGGACTGGAAACACCATATATTTT.

The rearrangement joins TRBV5-1 to TRBJ1-3; D might be TRBD1 (6 bases). The CDR3 is 15 amino acids. The V and J ends lost 1 base and 1 base respectively, with 9 bases between them. Per germline, CDR1 SGHRS and CDR2 YFSETQ. CDR3 DNA: TGCGCCAGCAGCTTGTCAGGGGATTCTGGAAACACCATATATTTT. Its protein product is CASSLSGDSGNTIYF.

This clone was recorded once. This chain links TRBV5-1 with TRBJ2-2; D remains unclear. Germline CDR1 is SGHRS and CDR2 is YFSETQ. The CDR3 extends over 14 amino acids. Trimming cost V 1 base and J 4 bases, with 8 bases left between them. CDR3 nucleotides: TGCGCCAGCAGCTTGAGTCCCAGCACCGGGGAGCTGTTTTTT. It specifies CASSLSPSTGELFF.

The rearrangement uses TRBV6-5 and TRBJ2-1; D ambiguous. V lost 2 bases and J lost 2, with 10 bases in between. Germline values: CDR1 MNHEY, CDR2 SVGAGI. This CDR3 region has 15 residues. The CDR3 spells CASSYGQAAYNEQFF. CDR3 in DNA: TGTGCCAGCAGTTACGGGCAGGCTGCCTACAATGAGCAGTTCTTC.

In DNA form, the CDR3 reads TGCGCCAGCAGCTCGGGACAGGTCCAAATGAACACTGAAGCTTTCTTT. Translated: CASSSGQVQMNTEAFF. V usage is TRBV5-1 and J usage is TRBJ1-1; TRBD1 matches 8 bases. This CDR3 is built from 16 residues. The germline gives CDR1 SGHRS, CDR2 YFSETQ. V shed 3 bases, J shed 0 bases, and the junction held 7 bases outside the gene matches.

This rearrangement joins TRBV19 to TRBJ2-7; 8 bases are a match to TRBD2. With V trimmed by 3 bases and J by 4 bases, 5 bases remained unmatched. CDR1 LNHDA and CDR2 SQIVND come from the germline V gene (reference sequence). CDR3 length: 14 amino acids. The CDR3: CASSIGGRSYEQYF. In DNA form, the CDR3 reads TGTGCCAGTAGTATTGGCGGGAGGTCGTACGAGCAGTACTTC.